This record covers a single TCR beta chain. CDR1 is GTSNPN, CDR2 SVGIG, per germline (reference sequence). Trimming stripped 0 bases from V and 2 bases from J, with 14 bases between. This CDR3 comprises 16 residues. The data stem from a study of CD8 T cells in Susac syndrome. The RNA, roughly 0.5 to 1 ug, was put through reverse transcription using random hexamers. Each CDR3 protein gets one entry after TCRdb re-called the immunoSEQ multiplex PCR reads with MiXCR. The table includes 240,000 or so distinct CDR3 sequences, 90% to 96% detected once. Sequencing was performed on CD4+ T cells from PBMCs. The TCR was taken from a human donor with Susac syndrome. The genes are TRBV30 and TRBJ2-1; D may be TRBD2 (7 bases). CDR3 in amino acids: CAWSVPQGGAYNEQFF. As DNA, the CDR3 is TGTGCCTGGAGTGTACCACAGGGAGGGGCCTACAATGAGCAGTTCTTC.